Included here is one T cell receptor (beta chain) sequence, with context. This clone was found a few times. Its antigen target is currently unknown. No base qualities exist here, and no much larger clone lies one base off it. This sample was taken from a study of beta chain features in type 1 diabetes (dated by TCRdb to the late 2010s). For the wider study: Mean age, gender distribution, total cell number and subset yield did not differ between patients and healthy donors. A total of 85 million to 140 million sorted cells were examined across all samples, and a strong correlation was observed between cell number per subset and RNA yield. The study compared the TCRB repertoires of sorted circulating CD4+ T cell subsets in recently diagnosed type 1 diabetes patients with those in matched healthy donors. Naive and central memory subsets were obtained from all 30 or so donors, but regulatory and stem cell-like memory subsets were isolated from only 8 patients and about 8 healthy donors.

General findings and caveats noted by the study authors: Naive, central memory and regulatory TCRB repertoires appeared to be more alike among patients than among healthy donors. In all four CD4+ subsets, TCRB CDR3 length was moderately but significantly shorter in type 1 diabetes patients. Shorter templates might be favored by PCR, yet because patient and control samples were amplified and corrected together, any such skew would affect both groups equally. Because cDNA was sequenced instead of genomic DNA, highly expressing activated cells could be over-represented, though the groups showed no difference in activation or CD3 levels. Fewer insertions and more nucleotide deletions at VDJ recombination sites were observed in patients with type 1 diabetes, implying thymic rearrangement abnormalities. Because small numbers of individuals were included in the HLA sub-analyses, any influence of HLA type on TCRB rearrangement was left unresolved.

All of the isolated RNA was reverse transcribed with the High Capacity cDNA Reverse Transcription Kit, so expressed TCRB transcripts were sequenced. Deep immunoSEQ sequencing was performed on naive, central memory and regulatory T cell samples, with an average of about 4 million total reads per sample. Sorted cells were lysed in RLT buffer, and RNA was extracted using DNase-treated RNeasy Micro or Mini kits according to cell number. To prevent cross-contamination, each cell subset was processed individually, whereas patient and healthy donor samples were processed jointly. The immunoSEQ multiplex PCR was used to amplify TCRB sequences from cDNA, generating 87-bp fragments that spanned the CDR3 region. Sequencing of the amplicons was done on the Illumina HiSeq platform. Under the source paper's analysis protocol: PCR bias was computationally corrected using synthetic template baselines, reads within Hamming distance 2 were collapsed, and singletons that could not be merged were discarded. Reads were aligned against IMGT so that V, D and J genes, CDR3 length and insertions or deletions at six rearrangement sites could be assigned. Within each subset, clonotype counts were normalized to the number of sorted cells before true diversity and Gini coefficients were calculated with the tcR R package. The overlap coefficient, calculated on TCRB nucleotide sequences, was used to quantify repertoire sharing. Held by TCRdb, this immuneACCESS table contains in-frame sequences only and omits some clones. Under half of the omission traces to an unresolved V gene where checked; the cause of the rest is unknown. That table furnishes V, J and clone size, whereas the DNA furnished D and trimming. In all, the sample holds 300,000 to 350,000 clones, and 8% of those were seen once. Jointly, the top ten make up 0.44% of the sample.

Each donor gave one peripheral blood draw, about 110 mL on average, collected into heparinised tubes. A BD FACSAria II and a panel including CD45RO, CCR7, CD25, CD127, CD95 and CD27 were used to sort naive, central memory, regulatory and stem cell-like memory CD4+ T cells. Purity was above 95% for every sorted population. PBMCs were separated immediately by Lymphoprep density gradient centrifugation and were stained directly, without being cultured. So that batch effects would be minimized, each experiment stained and sorted samples in pairs, pairing one healthy donor with one patient. Taken from the germline V gene (reference sequence), the CDR1 and CDR2 loops are MNHEY and SMNVEV. From its cysteine to its phenylalanine, the CDR3 spans 20 amino acids. Of all the DNA, just the CDR3 is kept, 60 bases in frame from base 1. Relative to germline, V is 2 bases shorter and J is 10 bases shorter, with 35 bases between their ends.

The sequence joins TRBV27 to TRBJ1-1, with a tentative D gene TRBD1 over 5 matching bases. Sequenced sample: central memory CD4+ T cells from blood. The sequence came from a woman aged 18-29 years in good health. The CDR3 region reads CASSLIKVGDSTYNTEGAFF. The DNA sequence is TGTGCCAGCAGTTTAATCAAGGTGGGGGACTCCACTTATAACACTGAAGGAGCTTTCTTT.